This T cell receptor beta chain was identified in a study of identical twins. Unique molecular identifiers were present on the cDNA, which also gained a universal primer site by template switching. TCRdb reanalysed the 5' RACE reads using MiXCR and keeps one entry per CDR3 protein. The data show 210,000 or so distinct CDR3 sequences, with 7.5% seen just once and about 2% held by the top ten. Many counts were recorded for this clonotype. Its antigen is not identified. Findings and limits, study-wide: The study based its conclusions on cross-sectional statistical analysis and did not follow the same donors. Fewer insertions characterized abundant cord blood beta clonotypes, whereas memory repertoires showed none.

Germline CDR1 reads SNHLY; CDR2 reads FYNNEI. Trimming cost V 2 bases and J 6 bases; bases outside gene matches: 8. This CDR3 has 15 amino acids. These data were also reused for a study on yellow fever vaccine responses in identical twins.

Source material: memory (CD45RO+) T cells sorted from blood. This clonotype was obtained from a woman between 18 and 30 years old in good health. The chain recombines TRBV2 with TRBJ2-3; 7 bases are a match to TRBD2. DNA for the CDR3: TGTGCCAGCAGTGAAAACCTAGCGGTAATTGATACGCAGTATTTT. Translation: CASSENLAVIDTQYF. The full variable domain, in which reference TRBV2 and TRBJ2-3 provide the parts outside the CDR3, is EPEVTQTPSHQVTQMGQEVILRCVPISNHLYFYWYRQILGQKVEFLVSFYNNEISEKSEIFDDQFSVERPDGSNFTLKIRSTKLEDSAMYFCASSENLAVIDTQYFGPGTRLTVL.